The TCR beta chain under discussion was sequenced for a study of identical twins. TCRdb reanalysed the 5' RACE reads using MiXCR and keeps one entry per CDR3 protein. This sample has more than 400,000 distinct CDR3 sequences; 12% to 15% occur once, and the top ten carry roughly 0.42%. Each donor (without exception) was a healthy Caucasian. Notes on this clonotype: The junction does not match germline at one end; this may be a read error.

Germline CDR1 LGHDT, CDR2 YNNKEL (reference sequence). The CDR3 covers 16 residues. The sample was also reused in another study, on yellow fever vaccine responses in identical twins.

The sequencing sample was made of CD4+ T cells sorted from blood. The chain carries TRBV3-1 and TRBJ2-1, with TRBD2 matching 12 bases. The TCR was taken from a woman younger than 30 in good health. The DNA for the CDR3 is TGTGCCAGCAGCCTATGGACTAGCGGGGTACACAATGAGCAGCTCTTC. This sequence encodes CASSLWTSGVHNEQLF.